These 2 T cell receptor beta chains were sequenced from one sample in a study of cytomegalovirus exposure and HLA in healthy donors. Primers: 60 Vbeta forward and 13 Jbeta reverse. The data were produced by immunoSEQ multiplex PCR, yet TCRdb's version contains in-frame clones alone and is incomplete. The sample has around 150,000 clones, roughly 77% seen once. Input material: PBMCs. These TCRs come from a man in his thirties or forties in good health.

The chain combines TRBV6-1 with TRBJ2-7; unclear D gene. This CDR3 region has 14 residues. Germline CDR1 is MNHNS and CDR2 is SASEGT. With 5 bases removed from V and 0 bases from J, the gap between germline ends came to 11 bases. CDR3 DNA sequence: TGTGCCAGCAGTCGAGCAGAGCGCTCCTACGAGCAGTACTTC. This translates into CASSRAERSYEQYF.

Only one count was recorded for this clone. The chain carries TRBV11-3 and TRBJ2-2, with D perhaps TRBD2 (6 bases). The length of the CDR3 is 14 residues. V was pared by 3 bases and J by 4 bases, with 9 bases between. Germline assignment: CDR1 SGHNT and CDR2 YENEEA. The CDR3 DNA sequence: TGTGCCAGCAGCTTGGGAGGTGGCACCGGGGAGCTGTTTTTT. Amino acid sequence: CASSLGGGTGELFF.